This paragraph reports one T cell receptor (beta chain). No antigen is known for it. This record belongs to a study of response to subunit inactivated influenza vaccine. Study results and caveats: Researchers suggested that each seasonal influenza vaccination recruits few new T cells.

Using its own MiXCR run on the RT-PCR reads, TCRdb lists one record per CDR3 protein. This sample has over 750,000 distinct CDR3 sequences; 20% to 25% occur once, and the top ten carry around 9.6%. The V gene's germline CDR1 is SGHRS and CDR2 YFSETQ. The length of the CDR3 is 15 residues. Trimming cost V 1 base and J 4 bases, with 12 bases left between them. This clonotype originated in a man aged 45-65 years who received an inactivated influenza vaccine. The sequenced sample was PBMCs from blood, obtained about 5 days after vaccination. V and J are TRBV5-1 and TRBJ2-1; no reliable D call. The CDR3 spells CASSLYLYRYNEQFF. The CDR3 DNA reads TGCGCCAGCAGCTTGTACCTCTACCGATACAATGAGCAGTTCTTC. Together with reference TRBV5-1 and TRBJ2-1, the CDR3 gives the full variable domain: KAGVTQTPRYLIKTRGQQVTLSCSPISGHRSVSWYQQTPGQGLQFLFEYFSETQRNKGNFPGRFSGRQFSNSRSEMNVSTLELGDSALYLCASSLYLYRYNEQFFGPGTRLTVL.